A selection of T cell receptor beta chains follows, all from one sample in a study of blood T cell repertoires in COVID-19. Only in-frame clones appear in the TCRdb table, and some are missing; sequencing was by immunoSEQ multiplex PCR. Among fewer than 200,000 clones listed, 81% were seen once. Sample: peripheral blood. These receptors originate from a woman aged 80 or older with COVID-19, enrolled during active disease. CDR3s include the opening cysteine and the closing phenylalanine or tryptophan. A D gene is named only where the DNA matches it firmly. Not every row has a clone size; where given, it reads once, few, many or a size class.

j_call,d_call,v_call,clone_size,cdr3_nt,cdr3_aa
TRBJ2-1,.,TRBV5-1,once,TGCGCCAGCAGCCCGATGGGCTCACCCTCCCTCAATGAGCAGTTCTTC,CASSPMGSPSLNEQFF
TRBJ2-5,TRBD2,TRBV4-1,once,TGCGCCAGCAGCCAAGACCCGGGGGGCCAAGAGACCCAGTACTTC,CASSQDPGGQETQYF
TRBJ1-2,.,TRBV12-3/TRBV12-4,.,TGTGCCAGCCGACCCCAGGCCCATAGTGGCTACACCTTC,CASRPQAHSGYTF
TRBJ1-1,TRBD1,TRBV5-8,.,TGTGCCAGCAGCTTGGGGTTGACAGGGGCAGCTTTCTTT,CASSLGLTGAAFF
TRBJ2-5,.,TRBV21-1,.,TGTGCCAGCAGCAAAGCTTGTAGCGGGAGGTGGGAAGAGACCCAGTACTTC,CASSKACSGRWEETQYF
TRBJ2-5,.,TRBV21-1,once,TGTGCCAGCAGCTCTACTCACCGGGACAGAGGGGAGACCCAGTACTTC,CASSSTHRDRGETQYF
TRBJ2-1,TRBD1,TRBV19,.,TGTGCCAGTAGTACGAGGACAGGGGTATACAATGAGCAGTTCTTC,CASSTRTGVYNEQFF
TRBJ2-1,TRBD2,TRBV29-1,once,TGCAGCGTACTACCACTAGCGGGAGGAGGGGAGCAGTTCTTC,CSVLPLAGGGEQFF
TRBJ1-1,TRBD1,TRBV7-3,.,TGTGCCAGCAGCCCGGGACAGGGGAATGAAGCTTTCTTT,CASSPGQGNEAFF
TRBJ2-2,.,TRBV24-1,.,TGTGCCACCAGTGATCCCTCCGGGGAGCTGTTTTTT,CATSDPSGELFF
TRBJ1-1,TRBD1,TRBV30,.,TGTGCCTGGAGCCCGAACAAGGGGGCGATGGCTTTCTTT,CAWSPNKGAMAFF